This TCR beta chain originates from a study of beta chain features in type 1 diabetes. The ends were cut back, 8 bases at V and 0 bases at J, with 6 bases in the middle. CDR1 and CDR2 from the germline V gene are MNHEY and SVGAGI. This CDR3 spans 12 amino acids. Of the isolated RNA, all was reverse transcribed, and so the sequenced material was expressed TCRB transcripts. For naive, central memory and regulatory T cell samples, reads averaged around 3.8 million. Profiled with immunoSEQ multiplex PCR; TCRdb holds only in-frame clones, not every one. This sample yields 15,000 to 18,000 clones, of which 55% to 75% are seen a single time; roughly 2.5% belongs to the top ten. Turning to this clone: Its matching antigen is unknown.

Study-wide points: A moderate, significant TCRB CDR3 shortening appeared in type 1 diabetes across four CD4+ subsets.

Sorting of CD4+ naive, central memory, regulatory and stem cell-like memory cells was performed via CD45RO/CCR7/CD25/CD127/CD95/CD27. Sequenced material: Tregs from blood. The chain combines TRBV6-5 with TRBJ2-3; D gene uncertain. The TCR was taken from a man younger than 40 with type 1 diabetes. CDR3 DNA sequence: TGTGCCAGCCAGACTAGCACAGATACGCAGTATTTT. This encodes CASQTSTDTQYF.